This T cell receptor beta chain stems from a study of blood T cell repertoires in COVID-19. TCRdb keeps only in-frame clones here, not all; method: immunoSEQ multiplex PCR. The sample lists approximately 140,000 clones; about four fifths were seen once. The CDR3 runs to 13 residues. Germline V CDR1 and CDR2: MGHRA, YSYEKL. The V end was cut by 6 bases, the J end by 2 bases, with 10 bases between. Sequencing used peripheral blood. The gene calls are TRBV4-1 and TRBJ1-1; D uncertain. The sequence was collected from an elderly woman with acute or convalescent COVID-19. CDR3 loop: CASSLTDNTEAFF. The CDR3 DNA follows: TGCGCCAGCAGTCTCACAGATAACACTGAAGCTTTCTTT.